What follows are 6 T cell receptor beta chains derived from one specimen sequenced in a study of early T cells in non-severe SARS-CoV-2 infection. One entry per CDR3 protein, called by TCRdb with MiXCR from the 5' RACE reads. The sample consists of about 50,000 distinct CDR3 sequences, less than 9.5% of them appearing once. Sequencing was performed on whole blood, taken at baseline. The receptors derive from an adult who was a healthcare worker with PCR-confirmed SARS-CoV-2 infection or an uninfected control (not recorded which).

This clonotype was observed at least ten times. V gene TRBV6-1 combines with J gene TRBJ1-1, with D maybe TRBD1 (6 bases). This CDR3 contains 13 residues. Germline-derived CDR1 and CDR2 are MNHNS and SASEGT. V was cut by 7 bases and J by 0 bases, with 9 bases left in between. CDR3 sequence reads: CASKGDLNTEAFF. The CDR3 bases are TGTGCCAGCAAGGGGGACTTGAACACTGAAGCTTTCTTT.

A few counts support this clonotype. The rearrangement joins TRBV25-1 to TRBJ1-1; D gene ambiguous. Trimming shortened V by 5 bases and J by 0 bases, and 10 bases separated the two germline ends. The germline gives CDR1 MGHDK, CDR2 SYGVNS. The CDR3 length is 14 residues. The DNA for the CDR3 is TGTGCCAGCAGTCCCTCGGCGTTGAACACTGAAGCTTTCTTT. Amino acids: CASSPSALNTEAFF.

This clonotype appeared many times. This chain links TRBV11-2 with TRBJ2-7, with D possibly being TRBD2 (5 bases). CDR3 length equals 16 residues. The V end lost 1 base, the J end lost 5 bases, and 18 bases lay between the germline ends. Germline CDR1 is SGHAT and CDR2 is FQNNGV. Here the CDR3 reads CASSLVPGILTHEQYF. CDR3 bases: TGTGCCAGCAGCTTAGTCCCCGGGATTCTCACACACGAGCAGTACTTC.

There are a few counts of this clonotype. The chain carries TRBV7-8 and TRBJ1-1; D is unclear. CDR3 length: 13 amino acids. Trimming left V 2 bases short and J 5 bases short, with 9 bases between. Germline CDR1 SGHVS, CDR2 FQNEAQ. DNA for the CDR3: TGTGCCAGCAGCTTAAGTTGGGGTACTGAAGCTTTCTTT. Protein product: CASSLSWGTEAFF.

This clonotype has only a few counts. J is TRBJ2-5 and V is TRBV12-3 or TRBV12-4; D may be TRBD2 (5 bases). V shed 3 bases and J shed 5 bases, with 13 bases lying between them. CDR3 length: 14 amino acids. In DNA form, the CDR3 reads TGTGCCAGCAGTTTTACCGGGGTTGGGGAGACCCAGTACTTC. It codes for CASSFTGVGETQYF.

This clonotype occurred once. The chain has TRBV6-5 and TRBJ2-5; D possibly corresponds to TRBD1 (5 bases). The CDR3 loop spans 16 amino acids. Germline CDR1 is MNHEY and CDR2 is SVGAGI. V lost 0 bases, J lost 2 bases, and 13 bases lay in between. CDR3 nucleotides: TGTGCCAGCAGTTACTCTCGGTCAACAGGACAAGAGACCCAGTACTTC. This gives the protein CASSYSRSTGQETQYF.